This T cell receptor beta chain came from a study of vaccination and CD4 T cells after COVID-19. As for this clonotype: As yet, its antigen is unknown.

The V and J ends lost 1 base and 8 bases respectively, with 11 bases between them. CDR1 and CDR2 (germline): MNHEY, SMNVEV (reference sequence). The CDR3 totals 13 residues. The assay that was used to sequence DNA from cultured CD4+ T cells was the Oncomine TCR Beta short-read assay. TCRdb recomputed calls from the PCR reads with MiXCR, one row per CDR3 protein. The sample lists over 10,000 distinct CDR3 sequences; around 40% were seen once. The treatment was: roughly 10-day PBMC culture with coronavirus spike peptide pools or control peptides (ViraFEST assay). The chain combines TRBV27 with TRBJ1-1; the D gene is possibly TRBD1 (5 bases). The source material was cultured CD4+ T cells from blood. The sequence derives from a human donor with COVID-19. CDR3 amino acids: CASSLFVREEAFF. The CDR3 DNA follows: TGTGCCAGCAGTTTATTCGTCAGGGAGGAAGCTTTCTTT.